These 24 T cell receptor beta chains came from one sample sequenced in a study of Graves' ophthalmopathy and Graves' hyperthyroidism. As the template, RNA transcripts were used to amplify TCR beta CDR3 regions. HTBI primers were employed in first-round RT-PCR, then a second-round multiplex PCR followed. MiXCR, applied by TCRdb to the multiplex PCR reads, yields one record per CDR3 protein. The repertoire has about 160,000 distinct CDR3 sequences, under 45% of them found once; the top ten carry around 8.9%. Sequenced: peripheral blood. These TCRs come from a man under 40 with Graves' ophthalmopathy.

This clonotype was observed once. The chain combines TRBV12-3 or TRBV12-4 with TRBJ2-7; 8 nucleotides agree with TRBD2. The length of the CDR3 is 15 residues. The ends lost 3 bases at V and 4 bases at J; junction bases unmatched: 8. The CDR3 DNA reads TGTGCCAGCAGTTTCGGACTAGCTTTGGGGTACGAGCAGTACTTC. This sequence encodes CASSFGLALGYEQYF.

This clonotype was observed at least ten times. The rearrangement uses TRBV30 and TRBJ1-2, with D uncertain. V dropped 1 base and J dropped 2 bases, with 14 bases sitting between them. The CDR3 is made up of 15 amino acids. Germline CDR1 and CDR2: GTSNPN and SVGIG (reference sequence). In nucleotides, the CDR3 is TGTGCCTGGAGTGCTGGACTGACGATGAACTATGGCTACACCTTC. This sequence encodes CAWSAGLTMNYGYTF.

This clonotype has a count of ten or more. Without the conserved terminal phenylalanine or tryptophan, this CDR3 likely stems from a read error. This chain uses TRBV20-1 with TRBJ2-7; 7 nucleotides agree with TRBD2. With 0 bases clipped from V and 4 bases from J, the junction kept 0 bases outside the gene matches. The CDR3 runs to 12 residues. The germline gives CDR1 DFQATT, CDR2 SNEGSKA (reference sequence). Here the CDR3 DNA reads TGCAGTGCTAGAGAGCGGGAGTACGAGCAGTACCTC. It translates to CSAREREYEQYL.

This clonotype was counted many times. The chain uses TRBV27 and TRBJ1-2, with a possible D match to TRBD1 (5 bases). Germline CDR1 and CDR2: MNHEY and SMNVEV (reference sequence). The CDR3 extends over 16 amino acids. V was clipped by 2 bases and J by 4 bases, with 17 bases between them. This CDR3 reads CASSLSPWTRLYGYTF. In nucleotides, the CDR3 is TGTGCCAGCAGTTTAAGCCCCTGGACACGACTCTATGGCTACACCTTC.

The sample holds many counts of this clonotype. The chain employs TRBV28 and TRBJ2-7; the D gene is possibly TRBD1 (7 bases). The CDR3 has 14 amino acids. The V end lost 7 bases, the J end lost 1 base, and 14 bases lay between the germline ends. Germline V gene data show CDR1 as MDHEN and CDR2 as SYDVKM. The CDR3 is CASIPTGRSYEQYF. In nucleotides, the CDR3 is TGTGCCAGCATCCCGACAGGGAGGTCCTACGAGCAGTACTTC.

This clonotype has a count of ten or more. This CDR3 is CASSISGRDDEQFF. The CDR3 DNA reads as TGTGCCAGCAGCATTAGCGGGAGGGACGATGAGCAGTTCTTC. The chain combines TRBV7-3 with TRBJ2-1, with 11 bases aligning to TRBD2. Germline assignment: CDR1 SGHTA and CDR2 FQGTGA. V gave up 5 bases and J gave up 8 bases; unmatched junction bases: 5. There are 14 residues in the CDR3.

This clonotype was recorded at least ten times. The CDR3 DNA sequence: TGTGCCAGCAGCCAAGCATCCTCAGTGCCCACTGAAGCTTTCTTT. Amino acids: CASSQASSVPTEAFF. This chain connects TRBV4-2 to TRBJ1-1; unclear D gene. CDR3 size: 15 residues. Looked up from germline, CDR1 is LGHNA and CDR2 is YNFKEQ. Trimming removed 1 base at V and 4 bases at J, with 13 bases between.

This clonotype was seen ten or more times. The V gene is TRBV28, the J gene TRBJ2-7; TRBD1 agrees at 8 bases. CDR3 length: 15 residues. The V gene's germline CDR1 is MDHEN and CDR2 SYDVKM. J was trimmed by 2 bases and V by 5 bases; bases with no gene match: 8. The CDR3, as DNA: TGTGCCAGCAGTCTTGGGACAGGCGTCCCCTACGAGCAGTACTTC. Its translation: CASSLGTGVPYEQYF.

The rearrangement joins TRBV6-1 to TRBJ2-7, with 10 bases that match TRBD1. Germline CDR1 reads MNHNS; CDR2 reads SASEGT. This CDR3 has 15 amino acids. Germline trimming cut 6 bases from V and 1 base from J; bases unmatched to any gene: 6. The CDR3 sequence: CASRLDRGGSYEQYF. Written as DNA, the CDR3 is TGTGCCAGCAGACTGGACAGGGGGGGATCCTACGAGCAGTACTTC.

V gene TRBV28 combines with J gene TRBJ1-2; no clear D. V dropped 7 bases and J dropped 8 bases, with 17 bases sitting between them. This CDR3 has 13 residues. CDR1 and CDR2 (germline): MDHEN, SYDVKM. CDR3 protein: CASTPPSRQGYTF. CDR3 nucleotides: TGTGCCAGCACCCCCCCCAGTCGGCAGGGCTACACCTTC.

This clonotype occurred a few times. The genes are TRBV12-3 or TRBV12-4 and TRBJ1-2, with 8 bases lining up with TRBD1. Trimming took 9 bases from V and 2 from J; bases not matched to a gene: 11. The CDR3 runs 15 residues. Here the CDR3 reads CASRNSGGRNYGYTF. The DNA of the CDR3 is TGTGCCAGTAGGAATTCAGGGGGCAGGAACTATGGCTACACCTTC.

At least ten counts were recorded for this clonotype. The chain couples TRBV7-2 to TRBJ1-5, with a possible D match to TRBD1 (6 bases). There are 15 residues in the CDR3. The V gene lost 4 bases and the J gene lost 2 bases, with 12 bases spanning the gap. The germline V gene has CDR1 SGHTA and CDR2 FQGNSA. As DNA, the CDR3 is TGTGCCAGCAGCTCAGGACAGTCAGGCAATCAGCCCCAGCATTTT. This codes for CASSSGQSGNQPQHF.

This clonotype was counted at least ten times. A junction end diverges from the germline sequence, so it may reflect a read error. The J gene is TRBJ1-5, the V gene TRBV5-1; D gene ambiguous. This CDR3 has 13 amino acids. CDR1 SGHRS and CDR2 YFSETQ come from the germline V gene. Here the CDR3 reads CASSLGSNQPQHF. The CDR3 DNA sequence: TGTGCCAGCAGCCTTGGTAGCAATCAGCCCCAGCATTTT.

The CDR3 spells CASSLSAVSPYEQYF. The CDR3 DNA sequence: TGTGCCAGCAGCTTATCGGCAGTGAGCCCCTACGAGCAGTACTTC. The rearrangement joins TRBV7-2 to TRBJ2-7; D remains unclear. Trimming took 2 bases from V and 2 from J, leaving 13 bases between them. Germline CDR1 reads SGHTA; CDR2 reads FQGNSA. This CDR3 contains 15 residues.

This clonotype came up many times. This sequence joins TRBV12-3 or TRBV12-4 and TRBJ1-5; D is unresolved. CDR3 length: 14 amino acids. V lost 5 bases and J lost 9, with 17 bases in between. The CDR3 is CASSPTSKGSPQHF. CDR3 DNA sequence: TGTGCCAGCAGTCCGACATCCAAGGGATCGCCCCAGCATTTT.

The chain uses TRBV6-2 or TRBV6-3 and TRBJ2-7, with D possibly TRBD2 on 6 matching bases. The CDR3 has 16 amino acids. Per the germline V gene, CDR1 is MNHEY and CDR2 is SVGEGT. V was trimmed by 7 bases and J by 0 bases, leaving 19 bases between them. The CDR3 loop is CASTSPSAESSYEQYF. The CDR3 coding sequence is TGTGCCAGCACCAGCCCTAGCGCAGAGAGCTCCTACGAGCAGTACTTC.

The J gene is TRBJ2-5, the V gene TRBV3-1; TRBD1 agrees at 9 bases. This CDR3 has 16 amino acids. Germline V gives CDR1 LGHDT, CDR2 YNNKEL (reference sequence). Losses at the gene ends were 2 bases for V and 1 base for J; bases not matched to a gene: 5. The CDR3 protein is CASSQRGTGIQETQYF. As DNA, the CDR3 is TGTGCCAGCAGCCAACGAGGGACAGGGATCCAAGAGACCCAGTACTTC.

The chain uses TRBV12-3 or TRBV12-4 and TRBJ2-7; 11 bases fit TRBD1. Trimming cost V 7 bases and J 4 bases; bases outside gene matches: 6. The CDR3 runs 14 residues. The CDR3 bases are TGTGCCAGCATGCCCGGGACAGGGGGTTACGAGCAGTACTTC. Translating it yields CASMPGTGGYEQYF.

This clonotype occurred many times. The chain is built from TRBV27 and TRBJ2-7; 10 bases are a match to TRBD2. CDR1 is MNHEY and CDR2 is SMNVEV in the germline V gene (reference sequence). V shed 3 bases and J 7 bases; nucleotides not matched to a gene: 12. The CDR3 is 16 amino acids. As DNA, the CDR3 is TGTGCCAGCAGTTTCGAGGCAGCGGGAGGGCCCAGGGAGCAGTACTTC. Its translation: CASSFEAAGGPREQYF.

V is TRBV6-1 and J is TRBJ1-5, with D possibly being TRBD1 (5 bases). The CDR3 contains 15 residues. CDR1 is MNHNS and CDR2 is SASEGT in the germline V gene. Trimming pared 6 bases from V and 0 bases from J, leaving 12 bases between. The CDR3 loop reads CASSPTADSNQPQHF. The CDR3, as DNA: TGTGCCAGCAGCCCGACAGCGGATAGCAATCAGCCCCAGCATTTT.

This clonotype was detected many times. V gene TRBV19 combines with J gene TRBJ2-2; D remains ambiguous. V lost 3 bases and J lost 7, with 12 bases in between. Germline CDR1 is LNHDA and CDR2 is SQIVND (reference sequence). The CDR3 covers 14 residues. Here the CDR3 reads CASSMGLRVGELFF. CDR3 DNA sequence: TGTGCCAGTAGTATGGGGTTACGGGTCGGGGAGCTGTTTTTT.

The V and J genes are TRBV4-1 and TRBJ1-2; D may be TRBD1 (6 bases). The CDR3 has 16 residues. Germline V gene data show CDR1 as MGHRA and CDR2 as YSYEKL. V lost 0 bases to trimming and J lost 4 bases, with 15 bases between them. CDR3 loop: CASSQDLGRGSYGYTF. CDR3 nucleotide sequence: TGCGCCAGCAGCCAAGATCTGGGCAGGGGATCCTATGGCTACACCTTC.

This clonotype was counted at least ten times. The chain has TRBV27 and TRBJ1-2; D remains unclear. Per germline, CDR1 MNHEY and CDR2 SMNVEV (reference sequence). The length of the CDR3 is 13 residues. Trimming pared 3 bases from V and 4 bases from J, leaving 9 bases between. The CDR3 region has the DNA TGTGCCAGCAGTTTGATTAATTCCTATGGCTACACCTTC. Encoded protein: CASSLINSYGYTF.

This clonotype was counted at least ten times. The V gene is TRBV2, the J gene TRBJ1-5; weak D call: TRBD1 (5 bases). V gave up 6 bases and J gave up 4 bases, with 10 bases separating them. CDR3 size: 13 residues. CDR1 SNHLY and CDR2 FYNNEI come from the germline V gene. The CDR3 DNA sequence: TGTGCCAGCAGCCGGACACAAAATCAGCCCCAGCATTTT. Translated, it gives CASSRTQNQPQHF.